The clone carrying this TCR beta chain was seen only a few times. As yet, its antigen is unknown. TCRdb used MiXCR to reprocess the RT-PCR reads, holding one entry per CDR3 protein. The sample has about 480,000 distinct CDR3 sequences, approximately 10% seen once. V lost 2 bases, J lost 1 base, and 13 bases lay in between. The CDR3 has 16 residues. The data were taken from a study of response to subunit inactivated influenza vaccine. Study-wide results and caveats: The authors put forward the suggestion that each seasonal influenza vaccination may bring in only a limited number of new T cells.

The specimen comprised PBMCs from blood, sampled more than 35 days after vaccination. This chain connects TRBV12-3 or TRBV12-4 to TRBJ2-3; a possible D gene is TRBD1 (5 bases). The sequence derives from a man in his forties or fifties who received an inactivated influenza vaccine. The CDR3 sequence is CASSLFRAGRTDTQYF. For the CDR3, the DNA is TGTGCCAGCAGTTTATTCAGGGCAGGGCGCACAGATACGCAGTATTTT.